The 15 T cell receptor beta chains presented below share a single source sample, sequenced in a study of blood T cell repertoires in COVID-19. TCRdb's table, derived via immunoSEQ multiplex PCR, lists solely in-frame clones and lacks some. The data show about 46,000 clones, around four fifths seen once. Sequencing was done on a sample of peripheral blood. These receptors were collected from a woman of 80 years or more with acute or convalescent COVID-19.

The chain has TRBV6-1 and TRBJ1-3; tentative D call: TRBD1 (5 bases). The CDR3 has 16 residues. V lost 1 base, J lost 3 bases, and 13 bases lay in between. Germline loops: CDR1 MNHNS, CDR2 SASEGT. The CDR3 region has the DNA TGTGCCAGCAGTGAAGGACAGTACAGTAGTGGAAACACCATATATTTT. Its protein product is CASSEGQYSSGNTIYF.

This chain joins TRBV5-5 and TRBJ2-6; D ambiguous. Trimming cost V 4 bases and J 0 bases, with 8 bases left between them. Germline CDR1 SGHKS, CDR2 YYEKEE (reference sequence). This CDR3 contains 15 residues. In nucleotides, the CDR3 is TGTGCCAGCAGCGCGAAGAGCTCTGGGGCCAACGTCCTGACTTTC. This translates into CASSAKSSGANVLTF.

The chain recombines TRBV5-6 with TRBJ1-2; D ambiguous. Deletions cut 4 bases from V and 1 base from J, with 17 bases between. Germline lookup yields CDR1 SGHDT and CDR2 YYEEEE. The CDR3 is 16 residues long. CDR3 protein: CASSLPRSPINYGYTF. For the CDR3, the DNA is TGTGCCAGCAGCCTCCCGCGTAGCCCGATTAACTATGGCTACACCTTC.

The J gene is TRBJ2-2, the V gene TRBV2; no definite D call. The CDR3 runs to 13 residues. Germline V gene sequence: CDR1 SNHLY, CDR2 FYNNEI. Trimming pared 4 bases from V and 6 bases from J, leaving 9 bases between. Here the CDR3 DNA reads TGTGCCAGCAGTGTTCTGGCCGCCGGGGAGCTGTTTTTT. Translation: CASSVLAAGELFF.

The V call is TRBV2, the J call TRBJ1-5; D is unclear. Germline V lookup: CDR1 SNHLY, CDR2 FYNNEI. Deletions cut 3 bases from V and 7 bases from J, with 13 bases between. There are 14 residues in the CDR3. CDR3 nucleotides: TGTGCCAGCAGTGATTCCGGTTTTTTCCAGCCCCAGCATTTT. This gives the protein CASSDSGFFQPQHF.

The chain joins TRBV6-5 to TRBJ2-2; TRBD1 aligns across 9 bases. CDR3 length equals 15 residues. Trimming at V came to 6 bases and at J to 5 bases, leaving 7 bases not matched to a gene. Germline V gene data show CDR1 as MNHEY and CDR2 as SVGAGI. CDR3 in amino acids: CASSLTGGRTGELFF. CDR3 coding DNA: TGTGCCAGCAGCTTAACAGGGGGCAGAACCGGGGAGCTGTTTTTT.

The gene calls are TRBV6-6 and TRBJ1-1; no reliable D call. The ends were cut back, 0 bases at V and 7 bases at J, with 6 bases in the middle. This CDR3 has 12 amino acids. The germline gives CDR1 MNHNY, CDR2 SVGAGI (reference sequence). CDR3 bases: TGTGCCAGCAGTTACTCGAGCCGTGAAGCTTTCTTT. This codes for CASSYSSREAFF.

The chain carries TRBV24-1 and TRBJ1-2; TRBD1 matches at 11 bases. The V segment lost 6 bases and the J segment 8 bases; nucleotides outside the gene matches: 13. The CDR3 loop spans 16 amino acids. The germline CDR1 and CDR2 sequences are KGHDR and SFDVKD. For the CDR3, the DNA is TGTGCCACCAGTAGGACAGGGGGCTCAAGCGGGGAGGGCTACACCTTC. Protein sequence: CATSRTGGSSGEGYTF.

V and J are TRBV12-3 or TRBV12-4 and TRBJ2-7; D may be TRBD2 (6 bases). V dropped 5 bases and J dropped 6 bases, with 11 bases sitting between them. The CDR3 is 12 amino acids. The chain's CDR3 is CASSQTSREQYF. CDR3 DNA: TGTGCCAGCAGTCAGACTAGTCGCGAGCAGTACTTC.

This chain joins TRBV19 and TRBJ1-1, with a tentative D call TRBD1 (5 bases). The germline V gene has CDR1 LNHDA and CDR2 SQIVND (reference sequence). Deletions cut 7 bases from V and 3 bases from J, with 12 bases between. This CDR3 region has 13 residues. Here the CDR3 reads CASTIGQDTEAFF. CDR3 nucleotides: TGTGCCAGTACCATCGGACAAGACACTGAAGCTTTCTTT.

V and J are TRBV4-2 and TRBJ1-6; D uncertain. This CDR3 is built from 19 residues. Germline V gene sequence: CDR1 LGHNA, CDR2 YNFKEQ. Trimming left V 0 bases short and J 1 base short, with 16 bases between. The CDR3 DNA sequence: TGTGCCAGCAGCCAAGATCCCCTTGGAGTCGGGTCCTATAATTCACCCCTCCACTTT. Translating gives CASSQDPLGVGSYNSPLHF.

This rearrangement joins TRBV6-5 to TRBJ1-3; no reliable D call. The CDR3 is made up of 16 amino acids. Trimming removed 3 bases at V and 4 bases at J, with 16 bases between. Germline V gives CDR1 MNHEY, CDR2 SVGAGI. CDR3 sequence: CASSYLVRGRGNTIYF. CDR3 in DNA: TGTGCCAGCAGTTATCTGGTCAGAGGTCGGGGAAACACCATATATTTT.

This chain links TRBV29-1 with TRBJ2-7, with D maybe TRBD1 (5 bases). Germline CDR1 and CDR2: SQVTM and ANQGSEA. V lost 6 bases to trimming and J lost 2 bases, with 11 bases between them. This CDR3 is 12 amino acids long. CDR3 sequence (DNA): TGCAGCGTATTCCTGACAGCCTACGAGCAGTACTTC. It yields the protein CSVFLTAYEQYF.

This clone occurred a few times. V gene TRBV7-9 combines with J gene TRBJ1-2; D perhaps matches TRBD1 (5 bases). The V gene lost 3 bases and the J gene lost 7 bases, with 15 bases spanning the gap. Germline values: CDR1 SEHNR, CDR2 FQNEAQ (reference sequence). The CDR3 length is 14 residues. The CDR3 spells CASSLGPATGGYTF. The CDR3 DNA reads TGTGCCAGCAGCTTGGGGCCCGCTACGGGTGGCTACACCTTC.

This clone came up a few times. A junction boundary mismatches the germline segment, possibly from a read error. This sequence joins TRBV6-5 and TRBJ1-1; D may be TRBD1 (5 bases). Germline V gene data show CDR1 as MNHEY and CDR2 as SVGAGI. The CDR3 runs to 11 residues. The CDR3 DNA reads TGTGCCAGCAGCCTCGGGACTGCAGCTTTCTTT. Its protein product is CASSLGTAAFF.